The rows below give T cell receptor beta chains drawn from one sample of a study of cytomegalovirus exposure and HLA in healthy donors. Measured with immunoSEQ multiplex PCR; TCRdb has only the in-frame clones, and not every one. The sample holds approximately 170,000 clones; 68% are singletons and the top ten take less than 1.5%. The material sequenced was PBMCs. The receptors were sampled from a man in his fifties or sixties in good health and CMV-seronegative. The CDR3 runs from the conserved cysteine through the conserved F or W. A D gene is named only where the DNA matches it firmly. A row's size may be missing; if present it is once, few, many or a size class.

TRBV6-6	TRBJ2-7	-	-	TGTGCCAGCAGCCCCGGAGGATACGAGCAGTACTTC	CASSPGGYEQYF
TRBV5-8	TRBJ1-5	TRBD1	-	TGTGCCAGCAGCTTTGACAGGGGGCCAGGTAATCAGCCCCAGCATTTT	CASSFDRGPGNQPQHF
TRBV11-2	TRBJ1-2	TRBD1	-	TGTGCCAGCAGCCTTCTCCTGAGGACAGGCTACTATGGCTACACCTTC	CASSLLLRTGYYGYTF
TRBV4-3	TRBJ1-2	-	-	TGCGCCAGCAGCCAAGATCCTACAGGCAACTATGGCTACACCTTC	CASSQDPTGNYGYTF
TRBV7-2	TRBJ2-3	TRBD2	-	TGTGCCAGCAGCTTAGGGCTAGCGGGGGACTGGGATACGCAGTATTTT	CASSLGLAGDWDTQYF
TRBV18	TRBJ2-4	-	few	TGTGCCAGCTCACCACCGGGGGGACTGGCCAAAAACATTCAGTACTTC	CASSPPGGLAKNIQYF
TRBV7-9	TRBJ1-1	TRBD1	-	TGTGCCAGCAGCCCAGGGGGAGGTGAAGCTTTCTTT	CASSPGGGEAFF
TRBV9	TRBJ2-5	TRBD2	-	TGTGCCAGCAGCGTAGGGCCCGGACTAGCGGGGAACAAGACCCAGTACTTC	CASSVGPGLAGNKTQYF
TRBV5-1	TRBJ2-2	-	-	TGCGCCAGCAGCGCGTCAGGGGGGCCAGGCGCCGGGGAGCTGTTTTTT	CASSASGGPGAGELFF
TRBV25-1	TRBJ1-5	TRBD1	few	TGTGCCAGCAGCGGACAGGGGTTTCAGCCCCAGCATTTT	CASSGQGFQPQHF
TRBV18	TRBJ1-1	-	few	TGTGCCAGCTCACCTGAGGGAACCGCGAACACTGAAGCTTTCTTT	CASSPEGTANTEAFF
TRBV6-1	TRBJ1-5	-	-	TGTGCCAGCAGGGAGACAGTAGGCAATCAGCCCCAGCATTTT	CASRETVGNQPQHF
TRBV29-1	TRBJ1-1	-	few	TGCAGCGTTGAAGCATTTACGGTGAACACTGAAGCTTTCTTT	CSVEAFTVNTEAFF
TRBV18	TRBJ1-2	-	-	TGTGCCAGCTCACCTATTGGCGGGGAAGGAAACTATGGCTACACCTTC	CASSPIGGEGNYGYTF
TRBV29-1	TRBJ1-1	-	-	TGCAGCGTTGATTCTGTACACATGAACACTGAAGCTTTCTTT	CSVDSVHMNTEAFF
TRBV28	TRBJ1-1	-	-	TGTGCCAGCAGTTTACCTCAACAGGGTTCCACTGAAGCTTTCTTT	CASSLPQQGSTEAFF
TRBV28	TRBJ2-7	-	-	TGTGCCAGCAGTCCACAGGGCTACGAGCAGTACTTC	CASSPQGYEQYF
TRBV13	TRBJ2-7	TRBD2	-	TGTGCCAGCAGCTTAGAAGGGGTAGCGGGGGGGTTCGAGCAGTACTTC	CASSLEGVAGGFEQYF
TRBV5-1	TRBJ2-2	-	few	TGCGCCAGCAGCCATTCCACCGGGGAGCTGTTTTTT	CASSHSTGELFF
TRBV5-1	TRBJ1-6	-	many	TGCGCCAGCAGCCCGGACTCGAGCTCCAATTCACCCCTCCACTTT	CASSPDSSSNSPLHF
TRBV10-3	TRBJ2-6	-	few	TGTGCCATGCAGGGAGGTAACTCTGGGGCCAACGTCCTGACTTTC	CAMQGGNSGANVLTF
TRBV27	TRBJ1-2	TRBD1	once	TGTGCCAGCAGCCTAGCAGGGGGCGCCCTTTATGGCTACACCTTC	CASSLAGGALYGYTF
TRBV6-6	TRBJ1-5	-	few	TGTGCCAGCAGTAGGGGCGCCAATCAGCCCCAGCATTTT	CASSRGANQPQHF
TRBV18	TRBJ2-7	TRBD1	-	TGTGCCAGCTCACCGGACAGGGGCGAGCAGTACTTC	CASSPDRGEQYF
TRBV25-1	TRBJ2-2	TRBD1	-	TGTGCCAGCAGTGACCTTACTCCGGGACAGCTTCACACCGGGGAGCTGTTTTTT	CASSDLTPGQLHTGELFF
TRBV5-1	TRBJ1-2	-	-	TGCGCCAGCAGTCCGGAGAGGGTCCCGGGTGGCTACACCTTC	CASSPERVPGGYTF
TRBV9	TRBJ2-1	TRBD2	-	TGTGCCAGCAGCGTAGAGGGCGGGGGGTACAATGAGCAGTTCTTC	CASSVEGGGYNEQFF
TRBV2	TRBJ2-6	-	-	TGTGCCAGCCACAAGGGGGCTGGGGCCAACGTCCTGACTTTC	CASHKGAGANVLTF
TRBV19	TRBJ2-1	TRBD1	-	TGTGCCACCGAAAGGGGGCTTAGCAATGAGCAGTTCTTC	CATERGLSNEQFF
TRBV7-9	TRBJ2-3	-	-	TGTGCCAGCAGCCCATCGGGAATAAGCACAGATACGCAGTATTTT	CASSPSGISTDTQYF
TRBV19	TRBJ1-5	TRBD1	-	TGTGCCAGCGGACAGGGGGCGCGAACGGATCAGCCCCAGCATTTT	CASGQGARTDQPQHF
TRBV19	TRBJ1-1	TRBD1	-	TGTGCCAGTATCCCAGGGGGCCTTAACAGGGAAGCTTTCTTT	CASIPGGLNREAFF
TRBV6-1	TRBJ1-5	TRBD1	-	TGTGCCAGCAGTCGAGGACAGGGGACGGGCCAGCCCCAGCATTTT	CASSRGQGTGQPQHF
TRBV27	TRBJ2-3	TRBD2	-	TGTGCCAGCAGTTTATCCGCGACTAGCGGGGGGAGGGATACGCAGTATTTT	CASSLSATSGGRDTQYF
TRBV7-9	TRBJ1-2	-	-	TGTGCCAGCAGCTTAGACCTTTTTGGCAGTCACTATGGCTACACCTTC	CASSLDLFGSHYGYTF
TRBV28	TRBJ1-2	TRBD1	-	TGTGCCAGCGTAGGTGGGGGACAGACGTATGGCTACACCTTC	CASVGGGQTYGYTF
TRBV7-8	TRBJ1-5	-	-	TGTGCCAGCAGCTTAGACAGGGTCAATCAGCCCCAGCATTTT	CASSLDRVNQPQHF
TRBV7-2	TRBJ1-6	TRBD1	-	TGTGCCAGCAGCTTATTAAGGACAGGGGGTTTTTCCTATAATTCACCCCTCCACTTT	CASSLLRTGGFSYNSPLHF